This T cell receptor (beta chain) was found in a study of identical twins. TCRdb ran MiXCR on the 5' RACE reads and lists one entry per CDR3 protein. The table has 1.5 million to 2 million distinct CDR3 sequences, around 33% seen once. Details on this clonotype: A much larger clone lies a single base off, so this may be a read error.

This CDR3 has 15 residues. Germline CDR1 and CDR2: SQVTM and ANQGSEA. V is TRBV29-1 and J is TRBJ2-3, with 9 nucleotides matching TRBD1. The sequenced sample consisted of cord blood. The receptor was isolated from a newborn girl in good health. DNA for the CDR3: TGCAGCGTGGACAGGACAGGGGAAGTGGCAGATACGCGGTATTTT. This gives the protein CSVDRTGEVADTRYF.